A selection of T cell receptor beta chains follows, all from one sample in a study of human T cells and chemical hapten exposure. TCRdb re-analysed the RACE reads in MiXCR, keeping a single row per CDR3 protein. The sample lists tens of thousands of distinct CDR3 sequences, about 9.6% occurring once. This specimen was whole blood, taken in connection with sensitization to the hapten diphenylcyclopropenone (DPC). These receptors all come from a woman aged 40 to 50 with alopecia areata. Some clones in this sample may be carry-over from other donors' samples. Each CDR3 is given with its conserved first and last residue. Fields, in order: J gene, V gene, clone size, D gene, CDR3 protein, CDR3 DNA. D genes are given only for firm matches. A clone size is listed for some rows: how often the clone was seen (once, few, many), or a class if it is expanded.

>TRBJ1-1|TRBV5-1|.|.
CASSLLFAENTEAFF
TGCGCCAGCAGCCTGTTGTTTGCCGAGAACACTGAAGCTTTCTTT
>TRBJ1-4|TRBV7-2|few|.
CASSRHPPEKLFF
TGTGCCAGCAGCCGCCACCCCCCTGAAAAACTGTTTTTT
>TRBJ2-7|TRBV29-1|many|TRBD1
CSVEGQAYEQYF
TGCAGCGTCGAGGGACAGGCCTACGAGCAGTACTTC
>TRBJ2-4|TRBV4-1|many|.
CASSQDPTGQGKNIQYF
TGCGCCAGCAGCCAAGATCCCACAGGGCAGGGCAAAAACATTCAGTACTTC
>TRBJ2-1|TRBV4-3|many|.
CASSPTGTAYNEQFF
TGCGCCAGCAGCCCCACGGGGACGGCCTACAATGAGCAGTTCTTC
>TRBJ2-2|TRBV2|many|.
CASSERQASTGELFF
TGTGCCAGCAGTGAAAGACAGGCCAGCACCGGGGAGCTGTTTTTT
>TRBJ1-1|TRBV6-5|many|.
CATKTGYPEAFF
TGTGCCACAAAGACAGGCTACCCTGAAGCTTTCTTT
>TRBJ2-3|TRBV12-5|many|TRBD2
CASGPGGASTDTQYF
TGTGCTAGTGGTCCCGGGGGGGCCTCGACAGATACGCAGTATTTT
>TRBJ2-6|TRBV18|.|.
CASSREESGANVLTF
TGTGCCAGCTCACGCGAAGAATCTGGGGCCAACGTCCTGACTTTC
>TRBJ2-3|TRBV5-4|few|TRBD2
CASSLDASGDTDTQYF
TGTGCCAGCAGCTTGGACGCTAGCGGGGACACAGATACGCAGTATTTT
>TRBJ2-5|TRBV5-4|many|.
CASSLNSQETQYF
TGTGCCAGCAGCTTAAACTCACAAGAGACCCAGTACTTC
>TRBJ1-5|TRBV6-1|.|.
CASSPASSQNQPQHF
TGTGCCAGCAGTCCGGCCAGTAGCCAGAATCAGCCCCAGCATTTT
>TRBJ1-2|TRBV29-1|many|.
CSVDSLRGTEYGYTF
TGCAGCGTTGATTCCCTCCGTGGGACGGAATATGGCTACACCTTC
>TRBJ2-5|TRBV3-1|.|.
CASSLPRQTQYF
TGTGCCAGCAGCCTCCCCCGTCAGACCCAGTACTTC
>TRBJ1-5|TRBV20-1|many|.
CSARPSGNQPQHF
TGCAGTGCTAGACCCAGCGGCAATCAGCCCCAGCATTTT
>TRBJ1-5|TRBV29-1|.|.
CSVGSANQPQHF
TGCAGCGTTGGGTCGGCTAATCAGCCCCAGCATTTT
>TRBJ2-7|TRBV13|many|TRBD1
CASTVTGGILYEQYF
TGTGCCAGCACCGTGACAGGGGGCATACTCTACGAGCAGTACTTC